This TCR beta chain was recovered during a study of T cell clonotyping in hematopoietic cell transplantation. Study findings and constraints: Few recipient clonotypes overlapped donors; over 95% were de novo at given depth. No sorting was done, leaving CD4 and CD8 contributions mixed.

Recipient blood drawn about 28 days pretransplant and days 30, 100, 180 after. TCRdb keeps only in-frame clones here, not all; method: immunoSEQ multiplex PCR. The profile shows roughly 15,000 clones, 85% to 90% of them singletons. Germline V gene data show CDR1 as SGHTA and CDR2 as FQGNSA. V shed 4 bases and J 1 base; nucleotides not matched to a gene: 8. The CDR3 is 16 residues long. Points on this clone: Its cognate antigen is unknown.

The specimen was PBMCs, collected 100 days after allogeneic stem cell transplant. The chain has TRBV7-2 and TRBJ2-7, with 9 nucleotides matching TRBD1. This receptor was taken from a male patient between 60 and 69 years old who had an allogeneic stem cell transplant from a related donor, so the T cells may come from the graft donor. Some clones in this sample may be carry-over from other donors' samples. The CDR3 sequence: CASSYTIGTGSYEQYF. CDR3 nucleotides: TGTGCCAGCAGCTATACCATCGGGACAGGGTCCTACGAGCAGTACTTC.